This T cell receptor (beta chain) was sequenced during a study of neurological immune-mediated disorders. 5'RACE with 10-nucleotide random UMIs generated the cDNA. Each sequencing run yielded over 200 million TCR-beta sequences from 15-18 subjects. TCRdb called the 5' RACE reads again in MiXCR, with one record for every CDR3 protein. The data contain about 50,000 distinct CDR3 sequences, about 9.4% of them singletons. CDR1 and CDR2 from the germline V gene are SQVTM and ANQGSEA. The CDR3 covers 12 residues. Findings of the study overall: The level of TCR clonal expansion was highest in patients with HTLV-1-associated myelopathy and lowest in multiple sclerosis, where it fell below the level seen in healthy controls. The absence of shared CDR3 amino acid sequences among expanded clones across subjects suggests private repertoires in all groups.

In the case of this clonotype: The antigen remains unidentified. A much larger clone lies one base from this, so it may be a read error.

The chain recombines TRBV29-1 with TRBJ2-7, with unresolved D. Input material: PBMCs. The sequence came from a woman in her thirties or forties with HTLV-1-associated myelopathy (HAM/TSP). DNA for the CDR3: TGCAGCGTTGAAGAGAACAGCTACGATCAGTACTTC. Translation gives CSVEENSYDQYF.